Below, 6 T cell receptor beta chains from the same sample are listed, as sequenced in a study of beta chain features in type 1 diabetes. Expressed TCRB transcripts got sequenced, as all isolated RNA was reverse transcribed. Generated by immunoSEQ multiplex PCR, the TCRdb table keeps only in-frame clones and is missing some. The data show some 400,000 clones, about 15% seen once. The sequencing input was naive CD4+ T cells from blood. The receptors originated from a young woman in good health.

V gene TRBV5-6 combines with J gene TRBJ1-2; D gene uncertain. V lost 5 bases and J 4 bases, leaving 15 bases between the germline ends. CDR1 SGHDT and CDR2 YYEEEE come from the germline V gene. CDR3 length equals 14 residues. Here the CDR3 DNA reads TGTGCCAGCAGTCGCCCCCCAGACTTCTATGGCTACACCTTC. It specifies CASSRPPDFYGYTF.

The gene calls are TRBV4-2 and TRBJ2-3, with a weak D call TRBD2 (6 bases). The CDR3 is 15 amino acids. V was pared by 0 bases and J by 6 bases, with 13 bases between. Germline loops: CDR1 LGHNA, CDR2 YNFKEQ. DNA of the CDR3: TGTGCCAGCAGCCAAGATGAGACTGGGAGGGATACGCAGTATTTT. Its protein is CASSQDETGRDTQYF.

This clone was observed a few times. The gene calls are TRBV6-5 and TRBJ2-7; 8 nucleotides align to TRBD1. The CDR3 totals 16 residues. Losses at the gene ends were 0 bases for V and 1 base for J; bases not matched to a gene: 5. CDR1 is MNHEY, CDR2 SVGAGI, per germline. CDR3 DNA: TGTGCCAGCAGTTACTCCGGGACAGGCGCTTCCTACGAGCAGTACTTC. Protein product: CASSYSGTGASYEQYF.

About this clone: Mismatch with germline at one junction end may stem from a read error. The CDR3 DNA reads TGTGCCAGCAGTCCCTATCACTTC. As protein: CASSPYHF. This chain links TRBV27 with TRBJ2-5; D ambiguous. Germline V CDR1 and CDR2: MNHEY, SMNVEV (reference sequence). This CDR3 region has 8 residues.

The rearrangement uses TRBV19 and TRBJ2-7; 7 bases match TRBD2. From germline, CDR1 is LNHDA and CDR2 SQIVND (reference sequence). The CDR3 has 14 residues. V dropped 4 bases and J dropped 6; count of bases not matched to a gene: 9. The CDR3 loop reads CASSKREGKREQYF. CDR3 in DNA: TGTGCCAGTAGTAAAAGGGAGGGAAAGCGCGAGCAGTACTTC.

This clone appeared a few times. This chain uses TRBV28 with TRBJ2-1, with D unresolved. CDR1 is MDHEN, CDR2 SYDVKM, per germline. CDR3 length: 11 amino acids. The V gene lost 7 bases and the J gene lost 4 bases, with 5 bases spanning the gap. In DNA form, the CDR3 reads TGTGCCAGCATTCGGTACAATGAGCAGTTCTTC. Translated, it gives CASIRYNEQFF.